This TCR beta chain was profiled in a study of beta chain features in type 1 diabetes. Regarding the study as a whole: TCRB CDR3s were moderately but significantly shorter in Type 1 diabetes patients in all four CD4+ subsets.

Details on this clone: Its antigen is not identified.

Losses at the gene ends were 3 bases for V and 2 bases for J; bases not matched to a gene: 4. CDR3 size: 16 residues. The V gene's germline CDR1 is SGHRS and CDR2 YFSETQ. Of the isolated RNA, all was reverse transcribed, and so the sequenced material was expressed TCRB transcripts. Clones were sequenced by immunoSEQ multiplex PCR, and TCRdb holds only the in-frame ones, with some missing. Seen here are about 250,000 clones, roughly 11% observed once, and the top ten hold over 0.015%. The sequence was obtained from a man aged 25 to 45 with type 1 diabetes. The chain joins TRBV5-1 to TRBJ2-3, with 12 bases matching TRBD2. Specimen: naive CD4+ T cells from blood. The CDR3 coding sequence is TGCGCCAGCAGCTCAGGACTAGCGGGGTACACAGATACGCAGTATTTT. Its translation: CASSSGLAGYTDTQYF.